This T cell receptor (beta chain) was identified during a study of shared clonotypes between healthy human individuals (dated by TCRdb to the early 2020s). For context, the study as a whole: The cohort comprised a couple of women and three men aged 18 to 49 years. For each donor, CD4 naive and CD4 memory were each run on three plates, CD8 naive on two plates, and CD8 memory on one plate. To increase sequencing depth and limit assay-specific biases, TCR repertoire library preparation and sequencing were carried out by different laboratories using diverse techniques. Per donor, leukapheresis produced somewhere between about 0.9 and 9 billion PBMCs. Blood TCR repertoires of several healthy adults were deeply sequenced to estimate repertoire size and the extent of clonotype sharing between individuals. The research as a whole found: The genetic and exposure-history diversity represented was limited by the small number of donors. Incomplete sequencing was indicated by rarefaction of sorted-subset datasets, despite the large sequencing depth. When a handful of donors were compared, the shared fraction of clonotypes was 5% to 6.5% for naive CD4, around 3.6% for naive CD8, about 2.4% for memory CD4, and 0.35% to 0.4% for memory CD8. Clonotypes shared by all four sorted-subset donors showed higher generation probabilities than non-shared clonotypes. Pairwise subsampling led to the expectation that sequencing depth would affect the degree of clonotype sharing among donors. Estimated clonotype richness was generally larger for naive than for memory subsets. Only blood was sampled, and tissue TCR repertoires likely differ from those in blood.

The CDR3, from cysteine to phenylalanine, totals 15 residues. CDR3 DNA only is kept here, 45 bases in frame from base 1. The germline V gene sets CDR1 to SGHTA and CDR2 to FQGNSA. V and J are trimmed by 5 bases and 5 bases, and the gene matches miss 9 bases of the junction. TCR CDR3 regions were amplified from genomic DNA by multiplex PCR using the deep immunoSEQ assay. Extracted genomic DNA from each cell subset was distributed evenly across all wells of several immunoSEQ 96-well plates, and each plate was treated as a replicate. Each replicate PCR for sorted subsets received roughly 0.2 ug genomic DNA, equal to roughly 29,000 T cell genomes. The purified libraries were quantified using a Qubit 3.0 fluorometer, sized with a Bioanalyzer 2100, and then quantified again using the KAPA Library Quantification kit. A separate single-read 150-cycle Illumina NextSeq 550 flow cell was used to sequence each immunoSEQ 96-well plate. The original methods were these. Because the immunoSEQ output included only junctional sequences and no quality scores, the filtering could not be the same as the filtering used for full-length reads. To assign V/J genes and CDR3, sequences were annotated using PyIR, a Python wrapper for IgBLAST v1.9, with IMGT germline references. Reads were filtered out if the reads had weak V/J assignments (E-value above 1e-6), no CDR3, stop codons, out-of-frame junctions, or ambiguous translated residues. V3J clonotypes were defined as sequences sharing the same inferred V gene, J gene, and CDR3 amino acid sequence. The percentage overlap between two repertoires was calculated by dividing the number of shared unique clonotypes by the size of the smaller repertoire. RTK rarefaction, the Chao1 estimator, and Recon v2.1 estimates of unobserved clonotypes were used to assess repertoire richness. Generation probabilities for all TCRbeta clonotypes obtained by the gDNA method from several donors were computed using OLGA. TCRdb retrieved this table from immuneACCESS and kept in-frame rearrangements only. Not all clones are present; in checked studies, unresolved V genes account for under half, and no reason is known for the remainder. V and J calls and clone size are copied from that table; D and trimming were computed from the DNA. Present in this sample are about 2,200,000 clones, roughly 91% of which were seen just once. Under 2% of the sample goes to the ten largest clones.

CD8 naive samples were obtained by positive selection for CCR7 among CD45RO-negative cells, yielding a CD45RA+CCR7+ population from which TemRA cells were excluded. Healthy HIV-negative adults with no recently reported acute infections or vaccinations were included as donors. All donors were Caucasian adults living in Nashville, Tennessee, USA. Blood was obtained by leukapheresis, after which PBMCs were separated by Ficoll-Histopaque density gradient centrifugation and cryopreserved in liquid nitrogen vapor phase. Analytical flow cytometry was used to check the purity and quantity of each magnetically sorted T cell population. From each sorted fraction, genomic DNA was isolated and quantified by UV absorbance on a Nanodrop 2000c. As for this clone: Its cognate antigen has yet to be identified. There are no base qualities to consult, and no much larger clone falls within one base.

The sequenced material came from naive CD8+ T cells from PBMCs. The sample's cell subset or site label is to be understood as: CD45RA+CCR7+. The rearrangement joined TRBV7-2 to TRBJ1-1, and 9 junctional nucleotides match TRBD1. This sequence was found in a man between 18 and 29 years old in good health. Some clones in this sample may be carry-over from other donors' samples. The sequenced DNA: TGTGCCAGCAGCATCCGACAGGGGGTGGGGACTGAAGCTTTCTTT. This is translated as CASSIRQGVGTEAFF.